A selection of T cell receptor beta chains follows, all from one sample in a study of STAT5B mutations in CD4+ large granular lymphocyte leukemia. TCRdb's copy holds only in-frame clones and misses some; the assay was immunoSEQ multiplex PCR. The sample includes tens of thousands of clones, just under 75% seen only once; the top ten take approximately 1%. The sample comprised CD4+ T cells from blood buffy coats. These receptors all stem from a human donor in good health. The CDR3 runs from the conserved cysteine through the conserved F or W. The D gene is left open where the match is weak. Some rows mark clone size as missing; the rest say once, few, many or name a class of expanded clone.

cdr3_nt: TGCGCCAGCAGCTTATGGACTAGCGGTTTTTACAATGAGCAGTTCTTC
cdr3_aa: CASSLWTSGFYNEQFF
j_call: TRBJ2-1
d_call: TRBD2
clone_size: NA
v_call: TRBV5-1

cdr3_nt: TGCAGCGTTGAAGAAGGAGTGGAGACCCAGTACTTC
cdr3_aa: CSVEEGVETQYF
j_call: TRBJ2-5
d_call: NA
clone_size: NA
v_call: TRBV29-1

cdr3_nt: TGTGCCAGCAGTGCGGGACAGGGGGCTGGCTACACCTTC
cdr3_aa: CASSAGQGAGYTF
j_call: TRBJ1-2
d_call: TRBD1
clone_size: few
v_call: TRBV2

cdr3_nt: TGCGCCAGCAGCTTGGTTCCAGCGGGTAGCACAGATACGCAGTATTTT
cdr3_aa: CASSLVPAGSTDTQYF
j_call: TRBJ2-3
d_call: NA
clone_size: NA
v_call: TRBV5-1

cdr3_nt: TGCGCCAGCAGCGGACCCGGGCGGGGTATCACTGAAGCTTTCTTT
cdr3_aa: CASSGPGRGITEAFF
j_call: TRBJ1-1
d_call: NA
clone_size: NA
v_call: TRBV4-1

cdr3_nt: TGTGCCAGCAGCTTGTTTCCAGGGAACTATGGCTACACCTTC
cdr3_aa: CASSLFPGNYGYTF
j_call: TRBJ1-2
d_call: NA
clone_size: NA
v_call: TRBV5-6

cdr3_nt: TGTGCCAGCAGCTTGAGGTTCAGGGGACCATCCTACGAGCAGTACTTC
cdr3_aa: CASSLRFRGPSYEQYF
j_call: TRBJ2-7
d_call: NA
clone_size: NA
v_call: TRBV5-6

cdr3_nt: TGTGCCAGTAGTATATCCAGGACAACATCAAACACTGAAGCTTTCTTT
cdr3_aa: CASSISRTTSNTEAFF
j_call: TRBJ1-1
d_call: NA
clone_size: NA
v_call: TRBV19

cdr3_nt: TGTGCCAGTATCCCGGGGGGGGGAGGTCAGCCCCAGCATTTT
cdr3_aa: CASIPGGGGQPQHF
j_call: TRBJ1-5
d_call: NA
clone_size: NA
v_call: TRBV19

cdr3_nt: TGTGCCAGCAGGCGGGGGTTGAACACTGAAGCTTTCTTT
cdr3_aa: CASRRGLNTEAFF
j_call: TRBJ1-1
d_call: NA
clone_size: NA
v_call: TRBV5-6

cdr3_nt: TGTGCCAGCAGCTCCCCCCACGAGCAGTACTTC
cdr3_aa: CASSSPHEQYF
j_call: TRBJ2-7
d_call: NA
clone_size: NA
v_call: TRBV7-9

cdr3_nt: TGTGCCAGCAGCTTAGACCGGGTTGGTGAGCAGTACTTC
cdr3_aa: CASSLDRVGEQYF
j_call: TRBJ2-7
d_call: NA
clone_size: NA
v_call: TRBV11-2

cdr3_nt: TGTGCCAGCAGCTTAGGGACAGGGGGCCTTCAGCCCCAGCATTTT
cdr3_aa: CASSLGTGGLQPQHF
j_call: TRBJ1-5
d_call: TRBD1
clone_size: NA
v_call: TRBV7-2

cdr3_nt: TGCGCCAGCAGGGAACAGGGGGCTGTAGCTGAAGCTTTCTTT
cdr3_aa: CASREQGAVAEAFF
j_call: TRBJ1-1
d_call: TRBD1
clone_size: few
v_call: TRBV5-1

cdr3_nt: TGTGCCAGCAGTCCTAGCGGGAGAGAAGACGAGCAGTACTTC
cdr3_aa: CASSPSGREDEQYF
j_call: TRBJ2-7
d_call: TRBD2
clone_size: once
v_call: TRBV28

cdr3_nt: TGTGCCAGTAGTATTTACCCTAGCGGGGCAGCAGATACGCAGTATTTT
cdr3_aa: CASSIYPSGAADTQYF
j_call: TRBJ2-3
d_call: TRBD2
clone_size: NA
v_call: TRBV19